A single sample is the source of the 27 T cell receptor beta chains below, sequenced in a study of T cell responses to AZD1222 COVID-19 vaccine (dated by TCRdb to the early 2020s). The library was made by the immunoSEQ multiplex PCR assay. TCRdb took over this immuneACCESS table, retaining in-frame rearrangements with V and J assigned. Such tables are incomplete; in checked studies, under half of the missing clones stem from an unresolved V gene, and the remainder is unexplained. The sample data list around 120,000 clones, and 93% of these were observed just once. 4.5% to 6% of the sample goes to the ten largest clones. This specimen's time point label, per the study, means: about 28 days (+/-7) after the second vaccine dose. The source was peripheral blood, collected 28 days after the second AZD1222 dose. The source is an adult who received the AZD1222 COVID-19 vaccine.

The chain links TRBV27 to TRBJ2-5; D possibly corresponds to TRBD1 (5 bases). The CDR3 sequence is 15 residues long. Per the germline V gene, CDR1 is MNHEY and CDR2 is SMNVEV (reference sequence). V was cut by 2 bases and J by 2 bases, with 12 bases left in between. The CDR3 DNA follows: TGTGCCAGCAGTTTACTAGGGGCTACTCAAGAGACCCAGTACTTC. As protein: CASSLLGATQETQYF.

This chain links TRBV7-3 with TRBJ2-3, with 7 bases matching TRBD2. This CDR3 is built from 15 residues. Trimming at V came to 0 bases and at J to 0 bases, leaving 0 bases not matched to a gene. Per the germline V gene, CDR1 is SGHTA and CDR2 is FQGTGA. The chain's CDR3 is CASSLTTSSTDTQYF. CDR3 coding DNA: TGTGCCAGCAGCTTAACGACTAGCAGCACAGATACGCAGTATTTT.

The chain has TRBV6-5 and TRBJ1-2; D gene ambiguous. The CDR3 is 14 residues long. The germline gives CDR1 MNHEY, CDR2 SVGAGI. The germline V and J ends were trimmed by 7 bases and 4 bases, with 16 bases remaining between them. CDR3 sequence reads: CASTKGGTSYGYTF. CDR3 DNA sequence: TGTGCCAGCACTAAGGGAGGCACCTCCTATGGCTACACCTTC.

This chain links TRBV18 with TRBJ2-7, with TRBD1 matching over 7 bases. CDR3 size: 14 residues. With V trimmed by 4 bases and J by 1 base, 4 bases remained unmatched. Germline V CDR1 and CDR2: KGHSH, LQKENI. In DNA, the CDR3 is TGTGCCAGCTCACTTGACAGGGCTTCCTACGAGCAGTACTTC. This sequence encodes CASSLDRASYEQYF.

The table lists this clone with a count of one. V is TRBV29-1 and J is TRBJ1-2; D ambiguous. Trimming cost V 4 bases and J 4 bases, with 7 bases left between them. The CDR3 is 11 residues long. The germline CDR1 and CDR2 sequences are SQVTM and ANQGSEA. CDR3 nucleotides: TGCAGCGTTGTAAACGGCTATGGCTACACCTTC. Its translation is CSVVNGYGYTF.

In nucleotides, the CDR3 is TGTGCCAGCAGTTTATCTTCTAGCCCCTACAATGAGCAGTTCTTC. The encoded protein is CASSLSSSPYNEQFF. The V call is TRBV27, the J call TRBJ2-1, with D maybe TRBD2 (5 bases). In germline, CDR1 is MNHEY, CDR2 SMNVEV (reference sequence). The CDR3 is 15 amino acids. V dropped 0 bases and J dropped 2 bases, with 8 bases sitting between them.

The V and J genes are TRBV2 and TRBJ2-4; the D gene is possibly TRBD2 (6 bases). Trimming took off 8 bases at V and 0 bases at J, with 17 bases between the two ends. CDR1 is SNHLY, CDR2 FYNNEI, per germline. The CDR3 is 16 residues long. Here the CDR3 reads CASGGSGPLAKNIQYF. CDR3 sequence (DNA): TGTGCCAGCGGGGGGAGCGGGCCCCTAGCCAAAAACATTCAGTACTTC.

This chain uses TRBV2 with TRBJ1-5; no clear D gene. Per germline, CDR1 SNHLY and CDR2 FYNNEI. The CDR3 spans 14 residues. Trimming took off 6 bases at V and 2 bases at J, with 11 bases between the two ends. CDR3 DNA sequence: TGTGCCAGCAGCAACCCCGGGGGCAATCAGCCCCAGCATTTT. Its translation: CASSNPGGNQPQHF.

V and J are TRBV14 and TRBJ2-7; D is unclear. Trimming stripped 5 bases from V and 0 bases from J, with 2 bases between. The CDR3 runs 11 residues. CDR1 is SGHDN, CDR2 FVKESK, per germline. The CDR3 coding sequence is TGTGCCAGCAGCTACTCCTACGAGCAGTACTTC. It specifies CASSYSYEQYF.

The chain uses TRBV29-1 and TRBJ1-2, with D unresolved. Between the trimmed V and J ends, which lost 3 bases and 8 bases, there was a span of 16 bases. This CDR3 region has 13 residues. CDR1 is SQVTM and CDR2 is ANQGSEA in the germline V gene. The CDR3 sequence is CSVDLGINRGYTF. CDR3 DNA sequence: TGCAGCGTTGATCTGGGGATAAACCGGGGCTACACCTTC.

This clone was seen a few times. CDR3 nucleotide sequence: TGTGCCAGCAGTGAGTACAGGGGAGGCTACACCTTC. Translated, it gives CASSEYRGGYTF. The V call is TRBV25-1, the J call TRBJ1-2; 7 nucleotides agree with TRBD1. With 3 bases clipped from V and 8 bases from J, the junction kept 3 bases outside the gene matches. CDR1 and CDR2 (germline): MGHDK, SYGVNS. The CDR3 length is 12 residues.

The chain uses TRBV9 and TRBJ2-1; 13 nucleotides match TRBD2. CDR1 SGDLS and CDR2 YYNGEE come from the germline V gene. The CDR3 covers 15 residues. Trimming took 4 bases from V and 4 from J; bases not matched to a gene: 2. CDR3 bases: TGTGCCAGCAGCCGACTAGCGGGGGGATACAATGAGCAGTTCTTC. Translation: CASSRLAGGYNEQFF.

The rearrangement joins TRBV19 to TRBJ2-1, with 10 bases that match TRBD1. V lost 1 base, J lost 7 bases, and 1 base stayed unmatched. This CDR3 is 14 amino acids long. Germline assignment: CDR1 LNHDA and CDR2 SQIVND (reference sequence). Written as DNA, the CDR3 is TGTGCCAGTAGTATAGGGACAGGGGGTAATGAGCAGTTCTTC. Its translation: CASSIGTGGNEQFF.

The rearrangement joins TRBV2 to TRBJ2-7, with D possibly TRBD2 on 5 matching bases. The CDR3 runs 13 residues. Germline V CDR1 and CDR2: SNHLY, FYNNEI. The V gene lost 3 bases and the J gene lost 4 bases, with 10 bases spanning the gap. In DNA form, the CDR3 reads TGTGCCAGCAGTGAGAGGCGCGGGTACGAGCAGTACTTC. Encoded protein: CASSERRGYEQYF.

This chain joins TRBV2 and TRBJ2-1; 10 positions match TRBD2. J lost 4 bases, V lost 1 base, and 4 bases had no gene match. Germline lookup yields CDR1 SNHLY and CDR2 FYNNEI. This CDR3 has 16 residues. CDR3 coding DNA: TGTGCCAGCAGTGAAGGACTAGCGGGTTGGTACAATGAGCAGTTCTTC. The encoded protein is CASSEGLAGWYNEQFF. Together with reference TRBV2 and TRBJ2-1, the CDR3 gives the full variable domain: EPEVTQTPSHQVTQMGQEVILRCVPISNHLYFYWYRQILGQKVEFLVSFYNNEISEKSEIFDDQFSVERPDGSNFTLKIRSTKLEDSAMYFCASSEGLAGWYNEQFFGPGTRLTVL.

This clone was counted a few times. The chain has TRBV19 and TRBJ1-2; D unresolved. From germline, CDR1 is LNHDA and CDR2 SQIVND (reference sequence). This CDR3 region has 14 residues. V was trimmed by 10 bases and J by 7 bases, leaving 22 bases between them. For the CDR3, the DNA is TGTGCCACCAGCCCGGGATGGGCCTTCGGTGGCTACACCTTC. It codes for CATSPGWAFGGYTF.

The chain recombines TRBV27 with TRBJ1-2, with D possibly TRBD1 on 6 matching bases. The CDR3 extends over 13 amino acids. Between the trimmed V and J ends, which lost 3 bases and 4 bases, there was a span of 9 bases. Germline V gene sequence: CDR1 MNHEY, CDR2 SMNVEV (reference sequence). The CDR3 coding sequence is TGTGCCAGCAGTTTCGGGACAACCTATGGCTACACCTTC. Translated: CASSFGTTYGYTF.

The chain recombines TRBV4-2 with TRBJ1-5; D is unresolved. Trimming removed 0 bases at V and 8 bases at J, with 8 bases between. The CDR3 is made up of 13 amino acids. Germline CDR1 reads LGHNA; CDR2 reads YNFKEQ. CDR3 in amino acids: CASSQEGPEPQHF. Written as DNA, the CDR3 is TGTGCCAGCAGCCAAGAAGGGCCTGAGCCCCAGCATTTT.

This chain uses TRBV16 with TRBJ2-1; TRBD2 might be the D (6 bases). The CDR3 has 13 amino acids. The V and J ends lost 2 bases and 12 bases respectively, with 14 bases between them. Germline CDR1 KGHSY, CDR2 FQNENV. CDR3 region: CASSQLTGDWQFF. CDR3 DNA: TGTGCCAGCAGCCAACTGACGGGGGACTGGCAGTTCTTC.

This chain connects TRBV15 to TRBJ2-1; 9 positions match TRBD1. The V gene's germline CDR1 is LNHNV and CDR2 YYDKDF (reference sequence). This CDR3 has 17 residues. With V trimmed by 0 bases and J by 6 bases, 9 bases remained unmatched. CDR3 DNA: TGTGCCACCAGCAGAGAACTGGGACAGGGTTCGACCAATGAGCAGTTCTTC. Its translation is CATSRELGQGSTNEQFF.

The J gene is TRBJ2-1, the V gene TRBV5-6; 9 nucleotides align to TRBD2. CDR3 length: 15 residues. Germline lookup yields CDR1 SGHDT and CDR2 YYEEEE. Germline trimming cut 0 bases from V and 9 bases from J; bases unmatched to any gene: 7. CDR3 amino acids: CASSLAGAGGSEQFF. The CDR3 coding sequence is TGTGCCAGCAGCTTGGCCGGGGCGGGAGGGTCTGAGCAGTTCTTC.

The chain couples TRBV5-1 to TRBJ2-7; 7 positions agree with TRBD1. V shed 3 bases and J 0 bases; nucleotides not matched to a gene: 6. The CDR3 runs to 15 residues. The germline CDR1 and CDR2 sequences are SGHRS and YFSETQ. CDR3 in DNA: TGCGCCAGCAGCTCAGGACAGGCAAACTCCTACGAGCAGTACTTC. Amino acid sequence: CASSSGQANSYEQYF.

The chain has TRBV29-1 and TRBJ2-7; D might be TRBD1 (6 bases). Trimming left V 6 bases short and J 1 base short, with 10 bases between. Germline V gene sequence: CDR1 SQVTM, CDR2 ANQGSEA. The CDR3 length is 12 residues. This CDR3 reads CSVRQGSYEQYF. The CDR3 DNA reads as TGCAGCGTCCGTCAGGGGTCCTACGAGCAGTACTTC.

V is TRBV3-1 (or the pseudogene TRBV3-2) and J is TRBJ2-6; D remains unclear. In germline, CDR1 is LGHDT, CDR2 YNNKEL (reference sequence). The CDR3 runs 16 residues. Trimming cost V 5 bases and J 0 bases, with 11 bases left between them. CDR3 bases: TGTGCCAGCAGCTTCGGCAGTCTCTCTGGGGCCAACGTCCTGACTTTC. This gives the protein CASSFGSLSGANVLTF.

CDR3 nucleotide sequence: TGTGCCAGCTCACCGCCTTTTTTAGGGCCCGGCTCCTACGAGCAGTACTTC. Translating it yields CASSPPFLGPGSYEQYF. The rearrangement joins TRBV18 to TRBJ2-7; D call uncertain. The CDR3 totals 17 residues. CDR1 and CDR2 (germline): KGHSH, LQKENI. Trimming removed 3 bases from V and 0 bases from J, with 18 bases in between.

The chain has TRBV29-1 and TRBJ2-1; the match to TRBD2 covers 11 bases. The V segment lost 6 bases and the J segment 2 bases; nucleotides outside the gene matches: 6. This CDR3 has 15 amino acids. Germline CDR1 reads SQVTM; CDR2 reads ANQGSEA. The CDR3 spells CSVDVTSGTYNEQFF. DNA of the CDR3: TGCAGCGTCGACGTGACTAGCGGGACCTACAATGAGCAGTTCTTC.

The chain couples TRBV9 to TRBJ2-2, with 9 bases lining up with TRBD2. The CDR3 is 17 residues long. After removal of 4 bases from V and 2 bases from J, the junction contained 9 bases not matched to a gene. Germline V lookup: CDR1 SGDLS, CDR2 YYNGEE. CDR3 DNA sequence: TGTGCCAGCAGCCCCCGCCTAGCGGGGACCAACACCGGGGAGCTGTTTTTT. As protein: CASSPRLAGTNTGELFF.